This T cell receptor beta chain was identified in a study of blood T cell repertoires in COVID-19. Per the original data handling: For nucleated cells, counts were estimated from reference gene primer amplification. TCRdb's table, derived via immunoSEQ multiplex PCR, lists solely in-frame clones and lacks some. Clone size and V and J calls were adopted from that table, with D and trimming inferred from the DNA. This sample carries 250,000 or so clones, roughly 89% of them seen once, and the ten largest clones take 3%. With respect to this clone: Other DNA sequences of this sample code for an identical CDR3.

This CDR3 has 14 residues. Per the germline V gene, CDR1 is MNHEY and CDR2 is SVGEGT. V was pared by 0 bases and J by 5 bases, with 10 bases between. This clonotype was sampled from a woman younger than 45 with active or convalescent COVID-19. The chain couples TRBV6-2 or TRBV6-3 to TRBJ1-1, with D possibly being TRBD1 (5 bases). Sequences were obtained from peripheral blood. The CDR3 DNA follows: TGTGCCAGCAGTTACTCGACCGGGGGGACTGAAGCTTTCTTT. It is translated as CASSYSTGGTEAFF.